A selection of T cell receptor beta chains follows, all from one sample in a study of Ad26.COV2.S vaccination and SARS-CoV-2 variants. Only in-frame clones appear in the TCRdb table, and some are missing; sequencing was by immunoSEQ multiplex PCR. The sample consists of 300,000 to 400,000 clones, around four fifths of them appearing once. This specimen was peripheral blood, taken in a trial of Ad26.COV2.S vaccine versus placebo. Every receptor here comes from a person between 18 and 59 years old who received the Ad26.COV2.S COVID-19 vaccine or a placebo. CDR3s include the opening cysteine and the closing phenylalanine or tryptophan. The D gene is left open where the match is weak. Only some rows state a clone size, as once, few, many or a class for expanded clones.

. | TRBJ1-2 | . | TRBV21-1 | TGTGCCAGCAGCAAAATTGGTGCCGGTTTCGGGGAATATGGCTACACCTTC | CASSKIGAGFGEYGYTF
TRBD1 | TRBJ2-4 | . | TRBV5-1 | TGCGCCAGCAGCTTGGATTCCTTGGAAGGGGGCGAGGACATTCAGTACTTC | CASSLDSLEGGEDIQYF
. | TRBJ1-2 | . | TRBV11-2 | TGTGCCAGCAGCTTAAGCCCCCCGGGGGGCTACACCTTC | CASSLSPPGGYTF
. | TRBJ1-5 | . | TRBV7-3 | TGTGCCAGCAGCCAGGCCAGGGATCAGCCCCAGCATTTT | CASSQARDQPQHF
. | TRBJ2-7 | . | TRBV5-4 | TGTGCCAGCAGCTTACAGGCCTCCTACGAGCAGTACTTC | CASSLQASYEQYF
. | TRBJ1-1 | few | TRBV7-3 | TGTGCCAGCAGCTCTTATGGGGGTGGCACTGAAGCTTTCTTT | CASSSYGGGTEAFF
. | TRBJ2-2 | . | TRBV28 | TGTGCCAGCAGCCGAACATTTATAGCCGGGGAGCTGTTTTTT | CASSRTFIAGELFF
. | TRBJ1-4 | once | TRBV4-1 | TGCGCCAGCAGCCAAGTTGTCGGGACTAATGAAAAACTGTTTTTT | CASSQVVGTNEKLFF
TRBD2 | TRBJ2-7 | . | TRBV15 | TGTGCCACCAGCGAGCGGGCTAGCGGGTACCACGAGCAGTACTTC | CATSERASGYHEQYF
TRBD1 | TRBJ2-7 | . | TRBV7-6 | TGTGCCAGCAGCTTAGGCACAGGGGGCCAGAGCTCCTACGAGCAGTACTTC | CASSLGTGGQSSYEQYF
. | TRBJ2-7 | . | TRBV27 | TGTGCCAGCCAAGGGGGGCGGTACGAGCAGTACTTC | CASQGGRYEQYF
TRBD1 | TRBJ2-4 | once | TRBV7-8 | TGTGCCAGCAGCTTAGCCGGACAGGGGCGAAACATTCAGTACTTC | CASSLAGQGRNIQYF
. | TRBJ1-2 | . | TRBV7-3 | TGTGCCAGCAGCCGGGACGGTTATGGCTACACCTTC | CASSRDGYGYTF
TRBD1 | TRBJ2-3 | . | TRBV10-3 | TGTGCCACCCAAAAGAGGGGTCAGGGGGTCACAGATACGCAGTATTTT | CATQKRGQGVTDTQYF
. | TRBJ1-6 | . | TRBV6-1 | TGTGCCAGCAGTGAAGGGGACAATTATTTTAATTCACCCCTCCACTTT | CASSEGDNYFNSPLHF
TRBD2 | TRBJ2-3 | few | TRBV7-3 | TGTGCCAGCAGCCCGGGGACTAGCCGCACAGATACGCAGTATTTT | CASSPGTSRTDTQYF
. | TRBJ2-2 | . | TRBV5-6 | TGTGCCAGCAGCTTGGTTGGGGCATCCACCGGGGAGCTGTTTTTT | CASSLVGASTGELFF
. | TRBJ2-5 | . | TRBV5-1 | TGCGCCAGCAGCTTGGGGGCTTCGGAGACCCAGTACTTC | CASSLGASETQYF
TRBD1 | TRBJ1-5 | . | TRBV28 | TGTGCCAGCAGCCAGGGATCCGGGACAGGGTTATATCAGCCCCAGCATTTT | CASSQGSGTGLYQPQHF
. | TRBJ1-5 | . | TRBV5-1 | TGCGCCAGCAGTTCAGGGGTAGGGAACAATCAGCCCCAGCATTTT | CASSSGVGNNQPQHF
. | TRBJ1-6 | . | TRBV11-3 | TGTGCCAGCTGTCGTTCGAGCTCCTATAATTCACCCCTCCACTTT | CASCRSSSYNSPLHF
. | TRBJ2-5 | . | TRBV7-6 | TGTGCCAGCAGCTTAGGTCTCCGGGGGCGAACGGAGACCCAGTACTTC | CASSLGLRGRTETQYF
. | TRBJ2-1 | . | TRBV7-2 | TGTGCCAGCAGCTCGCGGACTTCCTGGAGCTCCTACAATGAGCAGTTCTTC | CASSSRTSWSSYNEQFF
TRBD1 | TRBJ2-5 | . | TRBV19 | TGTGCCAGTAGTATTGGTCAGGGGGTGCAAGAGACCCAGTACTTC | CASSIGQGVQETQYF
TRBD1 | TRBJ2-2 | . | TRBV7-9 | TGTGCCAGCAGCCCAGGACAGGAGTACACCGGGGAGCTGTTTTTT | CASSPGQEYTGELFF
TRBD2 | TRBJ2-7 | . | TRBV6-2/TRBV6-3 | TGTGCCAGCAGCCGAATCCTAGCGGCGCTTGTCGACGAGCAGTACTTC | CASSRILAALVDEQYF
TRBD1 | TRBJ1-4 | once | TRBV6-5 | TGTGCCAGCACCGGGACAGGGCGGGGTGAAAAACTGTTTTTT | CASTGTGRGEKLFF
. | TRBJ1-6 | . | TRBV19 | TGTGCCAGTAGTATGTTACTGGGGCCGGCCTATAATTCACCCCTCCACTTT | CASSMLLGPAYNSPLHF
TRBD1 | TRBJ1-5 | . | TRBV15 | TGTGCCACCAGCAGATCCTCAGCCGGGACAGGGAGTAATCAGCCCCAGCATTTT | CATSRSSAGTGSNQPQHF
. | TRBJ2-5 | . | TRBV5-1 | TGCGCCAGCACCCCGGGGCAGGCCTACCAAGAGACCCAGTACTTC | CASTPGQAYQETQYF
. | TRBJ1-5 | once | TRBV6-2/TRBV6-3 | TGTGCCAGCAGTCCGGCAGGGAATCAGCCCCAGCATTTT | CASSPAGNQPQHF
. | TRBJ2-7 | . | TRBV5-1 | TGCGCCAGCAGCGGGCGTGGAGAGGGGCACTCCTACGAGCAGTACTTC | CASSGRGEGHSYEQYF
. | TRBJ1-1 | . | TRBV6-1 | TGTGCCAGCAGTGAAGCGGTCACGGTGAACACTGAAGCTTTCTTT | CASSEAVTVNTEAFF
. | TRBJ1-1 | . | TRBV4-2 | TGTGCCAGCAGCACCCCCTGGGCCGGTGACACTGAAGCTTTCTTT | CASSTPWAGDTEAFF
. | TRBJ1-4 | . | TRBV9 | TGTGCCAGCAGCGCAGGAGGGCCTAATGAAAAACTGTTTTTT | CASSAGGPNEKLFF
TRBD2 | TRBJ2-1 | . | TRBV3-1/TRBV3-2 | TGTGCCAGCAGCCAAAGCGGGGGGCTCCTAGGTGAGCAGTTCTTC | CASSQSGGLLGEQFF
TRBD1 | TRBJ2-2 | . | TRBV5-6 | TGTGCCAGCAGCCAACCTCGGGACAGAAACACCGGGGAGCTGTTTTTT | CASSQPRDRNTGELFF
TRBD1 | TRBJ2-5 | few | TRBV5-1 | TGCGCCAGCAGCTTAGGTCGACCGGGACAGGGGTACGAGACCCAGTACTTC | CASSLGRPGQGYETQYF
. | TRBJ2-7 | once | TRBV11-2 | TGTGCCAGCAGCTTACGGCCAGCTGCCCACGAGCAGTACTTC | CASSLRPAAHEQYF
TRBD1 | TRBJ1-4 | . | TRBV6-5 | TGTGCCAGCAGTCCACAGGGGAACGAAAAACTGTTTTTT | CASSPQGNEKLFF
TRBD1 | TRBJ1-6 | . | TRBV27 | TGTGCCAGATCAGGGGGCTCCTATAATTCACCCCTCCACTTT | CARSGGSYNSPLHF
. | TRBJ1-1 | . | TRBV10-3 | TGTGCCATCAGTCCACAGGAGAACACTGAAGCTTTCTTT | CAISPQENTEAFF
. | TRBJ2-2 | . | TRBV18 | TGTGCCAGCTCACCCGGACAGACCAACACCGGGGAGCTGTTTTTT | CASSPGQTNTGELFF
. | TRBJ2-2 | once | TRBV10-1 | TGCGCCAGCAGTGAATCCCCGGGCTCGAACACCGGGGAGCTGTTTTTT | CASSESPGSNTGELFF
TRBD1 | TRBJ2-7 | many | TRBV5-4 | TGTGCCAGCAGCGCCGGGACAGCGACCTCCTACGAGCAGTACTTC | CASSAGTATSYEQYF
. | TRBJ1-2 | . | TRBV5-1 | TGCGCCAGCAGCATACAACCGGATTCTAACTATGGCTACACCTTC | CASSIQPDSNYGYTF